The rows below give T cell receptor beta chains drawn from one sample of a study of OX40 agonist ivuxolimab in advanced cancers. Clones were read by immunoSEQ multiplex PCR, and TCRdb kept only the in-frame ones, dropping some. In the table there are about 11,000 clones, roughly 78% of which are singletons. The sample was CD4+ or CD8+ T cells sorted from blood, taken in a trial of the OX40 agonist ivuxolimab. The receptors originated from an adult with an advanced solid tumor such as melanoma, head and neck, liver or kidney cancer. The CDR3 runs from the conserved cysteine through the conserved F or W. The order of the fields is V gene, J gene, CDR3 protein.

>TRBV12-5|TRBJ2-2
CASGLSGELFF
>TRBV27|TRBJ2-5
CASSLQGLAQETQYF
>TRBV11-2|TRBJ1-1
CASSLGPWTEAFF
>TRBV30|TRBJ2-2
CAGPGGRELFF
>TRBV29-1|TRBJ1-1
CSVIPGGTEAFF
>TRBV11-2|TRBJ2-1
CASSPQGLAYNEQFF
>TRBV19|TRBJ1-5
CASSILRQGPNQPQHF
>TRBV4-1|TRBJ1-2
CASSPLAGDFYGYTF
>TRBV27|TRBJ2-7
CASSSVSRGYEQYF
>TRBV27|TRBJ2-7
CASSVRTAEIPHEQYF